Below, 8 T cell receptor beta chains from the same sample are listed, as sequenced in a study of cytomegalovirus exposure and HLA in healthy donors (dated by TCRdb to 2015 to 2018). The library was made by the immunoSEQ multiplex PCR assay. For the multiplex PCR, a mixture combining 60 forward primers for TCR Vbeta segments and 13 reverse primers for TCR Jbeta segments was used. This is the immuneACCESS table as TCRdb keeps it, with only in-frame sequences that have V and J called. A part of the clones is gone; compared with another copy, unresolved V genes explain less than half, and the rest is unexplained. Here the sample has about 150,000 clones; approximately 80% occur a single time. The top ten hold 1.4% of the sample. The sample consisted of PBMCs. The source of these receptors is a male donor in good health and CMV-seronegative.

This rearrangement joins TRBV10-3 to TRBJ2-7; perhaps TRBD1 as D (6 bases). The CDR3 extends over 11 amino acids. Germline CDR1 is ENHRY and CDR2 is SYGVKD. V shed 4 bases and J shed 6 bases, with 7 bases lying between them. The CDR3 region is CAISVQGEQYF. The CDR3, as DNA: TGTGCCATCAGTGTACAGGGCGAGCAGTACTTC.

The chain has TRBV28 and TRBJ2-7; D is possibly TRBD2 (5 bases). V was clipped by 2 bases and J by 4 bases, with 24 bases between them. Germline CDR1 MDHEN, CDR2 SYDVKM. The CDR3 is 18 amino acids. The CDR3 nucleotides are TGTGCCAGCAGTTTAGTACGGGATAGGGAGAGCGGTAGGTACGAGCAGTACTTC. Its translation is CASSLVRDRESGRYEQYF. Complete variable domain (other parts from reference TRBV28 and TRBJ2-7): DVKVTQSSRYLVKRTGEKVFLECVQDMDHENMFWYRQDPGLGLRLIYFSYDVKMKEKGDIPEGYSVSREKKERFSLILESASTNQTSMYLCASSLVRDRESGRYEQYFGPGTRLTVT.

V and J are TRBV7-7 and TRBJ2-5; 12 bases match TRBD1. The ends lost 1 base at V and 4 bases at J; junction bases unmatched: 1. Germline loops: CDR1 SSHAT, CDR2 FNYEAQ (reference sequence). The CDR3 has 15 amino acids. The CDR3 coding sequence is TGTGCCAGCAGCTTAGGGGACAGGGGGCTAGAGACCCAGTACTTC. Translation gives CASSLGDRGLETQYF.

The CDR3 loop is CASIGQGVDEQYF. CDR3 DNA sequence: TGTGCCAGCATCGGACAGGGGGTTGACGAGCAGTACTTC. This rearrangement joins TRBV7-9 to TRBJ2-7, with 10 bases lining up with TRBD1. Germline V gives CDR1 SEHNR, CDR2 FQNEAQ (reference sequence). The V segment lost 7 bases and the J segment 5 bases; nucleotides outside the gene matches: 5. CDR3 size: 13 residues.

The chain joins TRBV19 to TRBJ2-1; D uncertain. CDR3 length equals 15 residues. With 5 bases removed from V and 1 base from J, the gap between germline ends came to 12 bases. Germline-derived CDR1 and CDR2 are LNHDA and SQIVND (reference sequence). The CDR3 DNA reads TGTGCCAGTAGTCTCCCAACGGGTTCCTACAATGAGCAGTTCTTC. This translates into CASSLPTGSYNEQFF.

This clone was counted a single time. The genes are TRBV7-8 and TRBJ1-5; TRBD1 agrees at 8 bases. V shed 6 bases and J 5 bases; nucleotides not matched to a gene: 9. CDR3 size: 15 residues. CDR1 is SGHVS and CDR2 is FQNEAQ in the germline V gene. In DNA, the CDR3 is TGTGCCAGCAGTTTGCAGGGGGCTCTATATCAGCCCCAGCATTTT. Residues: CASSLQGALYQPQHF.

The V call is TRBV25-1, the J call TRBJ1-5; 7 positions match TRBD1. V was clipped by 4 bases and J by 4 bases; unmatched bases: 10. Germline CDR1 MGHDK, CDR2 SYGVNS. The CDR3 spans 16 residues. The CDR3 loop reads CASSGTADRINQPQHF. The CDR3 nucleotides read TGTGCCAGCAGTGGGACCGCGGACAGGATTAATCAGCCCCAGCATTTT.

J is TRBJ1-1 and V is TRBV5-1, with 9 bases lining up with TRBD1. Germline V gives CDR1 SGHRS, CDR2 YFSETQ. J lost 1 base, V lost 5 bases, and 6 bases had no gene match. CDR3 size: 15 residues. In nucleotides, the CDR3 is TGCGCCAGCAGTACGGGACAGGGTTCGAACACTGAAGCTTTCTTT. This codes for CASSTGQGSNTEAFF.